These T cell receptor beta chains were read from a single sample in a study of CD8 T cells in ankylosing spondylitis. MiXCR, run by TCRdb on the 5' RACE reads, gives a single entry per CDR3 protein. Of roughly 700,000 distinct CDR3 sequences in the sample, around 19% are singletons; the top ten hold about 19%. What was sequenced was blood, either unsorted or a sorted T cell fraction (not recorded which). The receptors were gathered from a male donor with ankylosing spondylitis. Both conserved end residues are part of each CDR3. D genes are given only for firm matches. A clone size is listed for some rows: how often the clone was seen (once, few, many), or a class if it is expanded.

cdr3_nt	cdr3_aa	d_call	j_call	clone_size	v_call
TGTGCCAGCAGTTCCCCCTGGGTTGAGGGAACCGCTGAAGCTTTCTTT	CASSSPWVEGTAEAFF	.	TRBJ1-1	few	TRBV12-3/TRBV12-4
TGCAGTGCCCCTACGGACGGGTTCGATTTCTTT	CSAPTDGFDFF	.	TRBJ1-1	few	TRBV20-1
TGTGCCAGCACCTCCATAGAGAACACCATATATTTT	CASTSIENTIYF	.	TRBJ1-3	.	TRBV7-9
TGTGCCAGCAGCCCCCTACCCGCCTACGAGCAGTACTTC	CASSPLPAYEQYF	.	TRBJ2-7	many	TRBV3-1
TGTGCCAGCAGTTTCTGGCACGAGAATGGCTACACCTTC	CASSFWHENGYTF	.	TRBJ1-2	.	TRBV28
TGCAGCGTGGAACAGGTGACAAGGTACTTT	CSVEQVTRYF	.	TRBJ1-1	.	TRBV29-1
TGCGCCAGCAGCCCAGCCGGGACAAGAGGTACCGAGCAGTACTTC	CASSPAGTRGTEQYF	.	TRBJ2-7	few	TRBV5-1
TGCAGTGCTAGAGATCTGAAGGGGGATATCACTGAAGCTTTCTTT	CSARDLKGDITEAFF	.	TRBJ1-1	.	TRBV20-1
TGTGCCATTGGAACGACTAGCGGGGGGCCGTGGAACACCGGGGAGCTGTTTTTT	CAIGTTSGGPWNTGELFF	TRBD2	TRBJ2-2	few	TRBV19
TGTGCCAGCAGTACCCCGACAGGAGGTGGCTACACCTTC	CASSTPTGGGYTF	.	TRBJ1-2	.	TRBV6-1
TGTGCCAGCAGGACCGGACAGGGGGCATTCTACGAGCAGTACTTC	CASRTGQGAFYEQYF	TRBD1	TRBJ2-7	.	TRBV12-3/TRBV12-4
TGTGCCAGCAGTACCCTACAGGGGGGCGAGCAGTACTTC	CASSTLQGGEQYF	TRBD1	TRBJ2-7	.	TRBV12-3/TRBV12-4
TGCGCCAGCAGCCAAGTAGGACAGTCCCCTGTCGAGCAGTACTTC	CASSQVGQSPVEQYF	.	TRBJ2-7	.	TRBV4-1